The 6 T cell receptor beta chains below come from one sample, sequenced in a study of control samples from healthy donors and cancer patients. The method was immunoSEQ multiplex PCR; TCRdb's version includes in-frame clones alone and lacks a portion of them. The sample contains 190,000 or so clones, approximately 95% of which appear only once. The sequencing input was blood. These TCRs come from a man aged 18-30 years in good health.

The V and J genes are TRBV28 and TRBJ1-2; maybe TRBD1 (5 bases). The CDR3 length is 15 residues. The ends were cut back, 8 bases at V and 2 bases at J, with 18 bases in the middle. Per germline, CDR1 MDHEN and CDR2 SYDVKM. The CDR3 sequence: CASLSFRGPNYGYTF. CDR3 DNA sequence: TGTGCCAGCCTATCCTTCCGGGGCCCCAACTATGGCTACACCTTC.

This clone was seen a single time. The rearrangement links TRBV2 to TRBJ1-2; no clear D gene. There are 11 residues in the CDR3. From germline, CDR1 is SNHLY and CDR2 FYNNEI. V lost 7 bases to trimming and J lost 4 bases, with 7 bases between them. The CDR3 sequence is CASNTFYGYTF. CDR3 sequence (DNA): TGTGCCAGCAATACATTCTATGGCTACACCTTC.

The genes are TRBV6-5 and TRBJ2-1; D is unclear. Germline V lookup: CDR1 MNHEY, CDR2 SVGAGI. V was cut by 9 bases and J by 0 bases, with 15 bases left in between. The CDR3 has 15 residues. The CDR3 is CASTTDLSSYNEQFF. Written as DNA, the CDR3 is TGTGCCAGTACGACCGACTTAAGCTCCTACAATGAGCAGTTCTTC.

CDR3: CAWSVRGEGRLNTEAFF. The CDR3 DNA is TGTGCCTGGAGTGTACGTGGGGAGGGAAGGCTGAACACTGAAGCTTTCTTT. The rearrangement uses TRBV30 and TRBJ1-1; D is undetermined. V lost 0 bases and J lost 0, with 17 bases in between. The CDR3 spans 17 residues. CDR1 and CDR2 (germline): GTSNPN, SVGIG (reference sequence). The variable domain in full, completed from reference TRBV30 and TRBJ1-1, reads SQTIHQWPATLVQPVGSPLSLECTVEGTSNPNLYWYRQAAGRGLQLLFYSVGIGQISSEVPQNLSASRPQDRQFILSSKKLLLSDSGFYLCAWSVRGEGRLNTEAFFGQGTRLTVV.

This chain joins TRBV19 and TRBJ2-2; D gene uncertain. This CDR3 region has 13 residues. V lost 8 bases to trimming and J lost 1 base, with 8 bases between them. Germline CDR1 and CDR2: LNHDA and SQIVND (reference sequence). CDR3 loop: CASWSGNTGELFF. The CDR3 coding sequence is TGTGCCAGTTGGTCCGGGAACACCGGGGAGCTGTTTTTT.

V gene TRBV6-5 combines with J gene TRBJ2-5; perhaps TRBD1 as D (7 bases). CDR1 and CDR2 from the germline V gene are MNHEY and SVGAGI. The CDR3 spans 15 residues. Trimming pared 4 bases from V and 2 bases from J, leaving 14 bases between. CDR3 in DNA: TGTGCCAGCAGTTTTCCCAGGGGGAGGCAAGAGACCCAGTACTTC. It specifies CASSFPRGRQETQYF.